This TCR beta chain derives from a study of Ad26.COV2.S vaccination and SARS-CoV-2 variants. Study-level points and caveats: Breadth of non-spike TCRs did not differ between vaccinees and placebo recipients. Analytic work on TCR breadth and depth might have understated the full extent of total T cell responses.

In regard to this clone: As yet, its antigen is unknown.

Produced via immunoSEQ multiplex PCR; TCRdb's table is partial and in-frame only. Altogether roughly 92,000 clones are present, approximately 81% being singletons, with the ten largest covering 16%. CDR3 length: 16 amino acids. CDR1 MGHRA and CDR2 YSYEKL come from the germline V gene. V was pared by 3 bases and J by 1 base, with 15 bases between. This receptor was taken from a human donor who had recovered from COVID-19. J is TRBJ2-5 and V is TRBV4-1, with D possibly called TRBD1 or TRBD2 (6 bases each). The source was peripheral blood, collected after recovery from COVID-19. For the CDR3, the DNA is TGCGCCAGCAGCCAGGGCGGGACAAGTACCCAAGAGACCCAGTACTTC. Protein sequence: CASSQGGTSTQETQYF.